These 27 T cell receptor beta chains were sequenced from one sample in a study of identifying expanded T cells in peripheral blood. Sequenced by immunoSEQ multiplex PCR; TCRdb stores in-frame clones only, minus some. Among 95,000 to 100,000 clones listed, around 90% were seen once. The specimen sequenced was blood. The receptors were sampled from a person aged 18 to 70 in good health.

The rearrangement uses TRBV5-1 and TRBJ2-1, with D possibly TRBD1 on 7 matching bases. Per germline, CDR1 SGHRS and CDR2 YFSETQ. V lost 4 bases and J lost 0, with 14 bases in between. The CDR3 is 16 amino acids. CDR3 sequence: CASSRRDRPSYNEQFF. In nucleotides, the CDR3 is TGCGCCAGCAGCAGGAGGGACAGACCCTCCTACAATGAGCAGTTCTTC. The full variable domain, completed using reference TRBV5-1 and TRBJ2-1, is KAGVTQTPRYLIKTRGQQVTLSCSPISGHRSVSWYQQTPGQGLQFLFEYFSETQRNKGNFPGRFSGRQFSNSRSEMNVSTLELGDSALYLCASSRRDRPSYNEQFFGPGTRLTVL.

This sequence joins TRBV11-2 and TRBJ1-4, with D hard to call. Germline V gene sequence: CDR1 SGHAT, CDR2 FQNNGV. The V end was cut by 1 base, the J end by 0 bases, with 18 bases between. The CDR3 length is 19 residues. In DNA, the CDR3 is TGTGCCAGCAGCTTAGGATACATTGGAGGATTTGCAACTAATGAAAAACTGTTTTTT. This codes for CASSLGYIGGFATNEKLFF.

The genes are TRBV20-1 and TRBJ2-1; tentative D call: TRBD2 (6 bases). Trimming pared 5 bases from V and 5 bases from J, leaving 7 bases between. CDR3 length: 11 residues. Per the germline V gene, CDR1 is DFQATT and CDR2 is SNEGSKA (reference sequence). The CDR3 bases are TGCAGTGCTGGAGGGGACAATGAGCAGTTCTTC. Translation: CSAGGDNEQFF.

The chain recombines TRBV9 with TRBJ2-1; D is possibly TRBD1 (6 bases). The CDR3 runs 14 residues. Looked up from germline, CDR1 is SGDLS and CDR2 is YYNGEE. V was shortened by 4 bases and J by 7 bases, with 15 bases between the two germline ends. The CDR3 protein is CASSSLPQGNEQFF. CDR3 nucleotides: TGTGCCAGCAGCTCCTTACCCCAGGGGAATGAGCAGTTCTTC.

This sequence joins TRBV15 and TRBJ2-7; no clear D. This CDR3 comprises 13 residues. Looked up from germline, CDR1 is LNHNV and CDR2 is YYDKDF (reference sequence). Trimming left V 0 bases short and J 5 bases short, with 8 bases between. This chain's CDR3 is CATSRDSPDEQYF. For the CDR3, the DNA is TGTGCCACCAGCAGAGATTCCCCGGACGAGCAGTACTTC. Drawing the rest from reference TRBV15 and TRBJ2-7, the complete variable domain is DAMVIQNPRYQVTQFGKPVTLSCSQTLNHNVMYWYQQKSSQAPKLLFHYYDKDFNNEADTPDNFQSRRPNTSFCFLDIRSPGLGDTAMYLCATSRDSPDEQYFGPGTRLTVT.

CDR3 loop: CASSEPDYGYTF. CDR3 DNA: TGTGCCAGCAGCGAGCCCGACTATGGCTACACCTTC. The chain uses TRBV5-6 and TRBJ1-2; D gene ambiguous. The V end was cut by 4 bases, the J end by 3 bases, with 7 bases between. CDR1 SGHDT and CDR2 YYEEEE come from the germline V gene. This CDR3 contains 12 residues.

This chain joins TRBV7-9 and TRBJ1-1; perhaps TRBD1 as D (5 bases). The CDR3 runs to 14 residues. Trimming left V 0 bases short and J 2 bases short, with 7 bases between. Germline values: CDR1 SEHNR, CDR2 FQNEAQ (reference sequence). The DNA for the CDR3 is TGTGCCAGCAGCTTAGCGGGGCCTAACACTGAAGCTTTCTTT. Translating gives CASSLAGPNTEAFF.

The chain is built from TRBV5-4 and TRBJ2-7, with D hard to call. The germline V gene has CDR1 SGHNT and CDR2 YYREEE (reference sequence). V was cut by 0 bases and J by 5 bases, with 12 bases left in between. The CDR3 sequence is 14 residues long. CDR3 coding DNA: TGTGCCAGCAGCTTGGTGATAGGGAACCACGAGCAGTACTTC. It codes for CASSLVIGNHEQYF.

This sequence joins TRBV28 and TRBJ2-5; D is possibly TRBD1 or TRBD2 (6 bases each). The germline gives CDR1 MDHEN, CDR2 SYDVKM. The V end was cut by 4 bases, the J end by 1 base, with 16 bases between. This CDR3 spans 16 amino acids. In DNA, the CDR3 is TGTGCCAGCAGTTCGGCGGGACATTATCCCCAAGAGACCCAGTACTTC. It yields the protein CASSSAGHYPQETQYF.

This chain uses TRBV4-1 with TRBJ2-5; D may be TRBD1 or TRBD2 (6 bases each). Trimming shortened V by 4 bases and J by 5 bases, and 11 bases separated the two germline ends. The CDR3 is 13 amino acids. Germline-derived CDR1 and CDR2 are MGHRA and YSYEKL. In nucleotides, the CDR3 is TGCGCCAGCAGCCGTGGGGGGCTGGAGACCCAGTACTTC. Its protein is CASSRGGLETQYF.

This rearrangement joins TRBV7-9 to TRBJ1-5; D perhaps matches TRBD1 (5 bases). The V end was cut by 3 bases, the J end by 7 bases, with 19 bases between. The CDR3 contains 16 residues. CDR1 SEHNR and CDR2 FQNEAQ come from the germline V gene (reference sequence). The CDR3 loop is CASSFLGTRKIQPQHF. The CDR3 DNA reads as TGTGCCAGCAGCTTTCTAGGGACTCGAAAAATCCAGCCCCAGCATTTT.

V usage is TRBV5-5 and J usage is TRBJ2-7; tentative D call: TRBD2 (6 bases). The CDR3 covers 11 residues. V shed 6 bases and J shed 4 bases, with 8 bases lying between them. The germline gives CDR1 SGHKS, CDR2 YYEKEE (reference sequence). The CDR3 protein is CASTGSYEQYF. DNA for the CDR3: TGTGCCAGCACCGGGAGTTACGAGCAGTACTTC.

CDR3 coding DNA: TGTGCCAGCAGTTACCAAGAACAGGGTACCGGGGAGCTGTTTTTT. It translates to CASSYQEQGTGELFF. V usage is TRBV6-6 and J usage is TRBJ2-2, with D perhaps matching TRBD1 (6 bases). The germline gives CDR1 MNHNY, CDR2 SVGAGI (reference sequence). V lost 2 bases to trimming and J lost 5 bases, with 12 bases between them. This CDR3 is 15 amino acids long.

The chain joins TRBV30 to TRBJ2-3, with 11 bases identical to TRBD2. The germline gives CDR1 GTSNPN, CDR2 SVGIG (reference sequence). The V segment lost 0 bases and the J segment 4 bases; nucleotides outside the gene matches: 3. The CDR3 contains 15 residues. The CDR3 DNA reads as TGTGCCTGGAGTGTACTAGCGGGGGTTGCAGATACGCAGTATTTT. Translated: CAWSVLAGVADTQYF. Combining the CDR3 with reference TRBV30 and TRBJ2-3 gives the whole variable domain SQTIHQWPATLVQPVGSPLSLECTVEGTSNPNLYWYRQAAGRGLQLLFYSVGIGQISSEVPQNLSASRPQDRQFILSSKKLLLSDSGFYLCAWSVLAGVADTQYFGPGTRLTVL.

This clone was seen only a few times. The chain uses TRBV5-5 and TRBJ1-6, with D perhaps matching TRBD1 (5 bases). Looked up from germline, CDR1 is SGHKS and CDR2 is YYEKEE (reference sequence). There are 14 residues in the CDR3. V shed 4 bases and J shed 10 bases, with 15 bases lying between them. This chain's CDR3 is CASSEAGAWSPLHF. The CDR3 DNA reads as TGTGCCAGCAGCGAAGCCGGGGCCTGGTCACCCCTCCACTTT. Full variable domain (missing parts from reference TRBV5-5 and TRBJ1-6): DAGVTQSPTHLIKTRGQQVTLRCSPISGHKSVSWYQQVLGQGPQFIFQYYEKEERGRGNFPDRFSARQFPNYSSELNVNALLLGDSALYLCASSEAGAWSPLHFGNGTRLTVT.

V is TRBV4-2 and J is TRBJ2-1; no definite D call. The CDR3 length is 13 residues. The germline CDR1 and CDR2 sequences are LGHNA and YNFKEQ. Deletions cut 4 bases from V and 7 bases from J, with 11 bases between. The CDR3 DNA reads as TGTGCCAGCAGCCCTCCAGGTGGGAATGAGCAGTTCTTC. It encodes CASSPPGGNEQFF.

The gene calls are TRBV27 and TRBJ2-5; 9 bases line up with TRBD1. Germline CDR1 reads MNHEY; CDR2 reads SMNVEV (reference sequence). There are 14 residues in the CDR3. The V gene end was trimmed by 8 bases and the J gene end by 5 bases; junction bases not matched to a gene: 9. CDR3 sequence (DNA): TGTGCCAGCGCCGGGACAGGGAAGTCGGAGACCCAGTACTTC. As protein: CASAGTGKSETQYF.

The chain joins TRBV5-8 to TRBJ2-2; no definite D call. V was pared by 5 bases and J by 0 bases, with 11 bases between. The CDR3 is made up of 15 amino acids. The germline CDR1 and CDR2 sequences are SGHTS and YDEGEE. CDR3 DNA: TGTGCCAGCAGTCCCTTAGCCCCGAACACCGGGGAGCTGTTTTTT. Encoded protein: CASSPLAPNTGELFF.

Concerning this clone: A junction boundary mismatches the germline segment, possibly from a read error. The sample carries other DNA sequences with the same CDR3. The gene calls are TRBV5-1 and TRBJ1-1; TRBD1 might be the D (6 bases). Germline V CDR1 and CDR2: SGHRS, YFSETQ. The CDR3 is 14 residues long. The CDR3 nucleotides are TGTGCCAGCAGCTTGACACCAGGGGACACTGAAGCTTTCTTT. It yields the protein CASSLTPGDTEAFF.

CDR3 bases: TGTGCCAGCAGCTTAGCAGGGGACTATGGCTACACCTTC. Its protein product is CASSLAGDYGYTF. V gene TRBV13 combines with J gene TRBJ1-2; perhaps TRBD1 as D (6 bases). Germline CDR1 and CDR2: PRHDT and FYEKMQ (reference sequence). The CDR3 totals 13 residues. Trimming shortened V by 1 base and J by 3 bases, and 6 bases separated the two germline ends. Looking up the rest from reference TRBV13 and TRBJ1-2 gives the full variable domain: AAGVIQSPRHLIKEKRETATLKCYPIPRHDTVYWYQQGPGQDPQFLISFYEKMQSDKGSIPDRFSAQQFSDYHSELNMSSLELGDSALYFCASSLAGDYGYTFGSGTRLTVV.

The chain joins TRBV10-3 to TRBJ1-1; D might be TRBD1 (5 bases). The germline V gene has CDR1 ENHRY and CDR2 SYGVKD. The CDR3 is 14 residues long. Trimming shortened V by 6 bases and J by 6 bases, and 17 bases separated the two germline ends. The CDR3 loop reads CAISGAGRGAEAFF. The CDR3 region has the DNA TGTGCCATCAGCGGAGCGGGGAGGGGCGCTGAAGCTTTCTTT.

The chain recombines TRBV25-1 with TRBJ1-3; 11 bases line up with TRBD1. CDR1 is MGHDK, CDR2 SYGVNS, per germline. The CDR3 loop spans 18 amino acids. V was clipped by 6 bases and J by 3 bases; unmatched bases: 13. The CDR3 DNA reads TGTGCCAGCAGCCCTAGCTACGGACAGGGGGCAAGTGGAAACACCATATATTTT. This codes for CASSPSYGQGASGNTIYF.

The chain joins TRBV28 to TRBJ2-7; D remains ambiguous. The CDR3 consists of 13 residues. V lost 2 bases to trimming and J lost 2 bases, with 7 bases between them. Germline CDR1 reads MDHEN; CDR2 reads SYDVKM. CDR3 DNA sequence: TGTGCCAGCAGTTTAGTAGCCCCCTACGAGCAGTACTTC. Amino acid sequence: CASSLVAPYEQYF. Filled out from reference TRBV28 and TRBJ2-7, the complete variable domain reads DVKVTQSSRYLVKRTGEKVFLECVQDMDHENMFWYRQDPGLGLRLIYFSYDVKMKEKGDIPEGYSVSREKKERFSLILESASTNQTSMYLCASSLVAPYEQYFGPGTRLTVT.

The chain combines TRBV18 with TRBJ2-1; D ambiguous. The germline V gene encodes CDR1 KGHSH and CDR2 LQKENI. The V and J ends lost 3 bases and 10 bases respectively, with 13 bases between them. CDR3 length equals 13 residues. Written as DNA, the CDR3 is TGTGCCAGCTCACCCCCACTCTCGCGGGAGCAGTTCTTC. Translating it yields CASSPPLSREQFF. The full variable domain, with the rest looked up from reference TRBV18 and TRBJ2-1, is NAGVMQNPRHLVRRRGQEARLRCSPMKGHSHVYWYRQLPEEGLKFMVYLQKENIIDESGMPKERFSAEFPKEGPSILRIQQVVRGDSAAYFCASSPPLSREQFFGPGTRLTVL.

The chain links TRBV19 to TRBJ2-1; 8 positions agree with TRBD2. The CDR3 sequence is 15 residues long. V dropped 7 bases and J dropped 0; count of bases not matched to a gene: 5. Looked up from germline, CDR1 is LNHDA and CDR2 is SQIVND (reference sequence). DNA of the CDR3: TGTGCCAGTAAGCCTCGGGAGGGCTCCTACAATGAGCAGTTCTTC. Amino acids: CASKPREGSYNEQFF.

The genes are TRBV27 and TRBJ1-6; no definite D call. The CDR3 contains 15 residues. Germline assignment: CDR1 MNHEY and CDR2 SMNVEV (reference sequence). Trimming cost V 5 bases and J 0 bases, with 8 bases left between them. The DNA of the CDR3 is TGTGCCAGCAGTCCTCAAGTCTCCTATAATTCACCCCTCCACTTT. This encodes CASSPQVSYNSPLHF.

Here the CDR3 DNA reads TGTGCCTGGAGGGTTACAGGGTCGTTAAACATTCAGTACTTC. Translating gives CAWRVTGSLNIQYF. The V call is TRBV30, the J call TRBJ2-4; D possibly corresponds to TRBD1 (6 bases). Germline CDR1 GTSNPN, CDR2 SVGIG (reference sequence). This CDR3 is built from 14 residues. V lost 3 bases and J 6 bases, leaving 15 bases between the germline ends.